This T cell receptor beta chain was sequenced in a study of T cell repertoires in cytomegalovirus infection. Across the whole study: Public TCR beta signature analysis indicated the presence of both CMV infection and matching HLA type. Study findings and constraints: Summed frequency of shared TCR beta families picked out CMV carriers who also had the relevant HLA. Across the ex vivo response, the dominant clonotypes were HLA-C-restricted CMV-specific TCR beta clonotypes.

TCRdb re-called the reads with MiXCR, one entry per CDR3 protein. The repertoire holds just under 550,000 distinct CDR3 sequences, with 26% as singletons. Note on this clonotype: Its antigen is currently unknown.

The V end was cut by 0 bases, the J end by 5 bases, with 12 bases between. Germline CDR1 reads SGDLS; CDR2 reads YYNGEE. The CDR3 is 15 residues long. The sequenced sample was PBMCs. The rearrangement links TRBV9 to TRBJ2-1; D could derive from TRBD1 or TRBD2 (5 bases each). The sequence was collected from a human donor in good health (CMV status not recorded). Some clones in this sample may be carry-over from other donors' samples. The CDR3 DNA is TGTGCCAGCAGCGTAGCGGGGACCCTTAACAATGAGCAGTTCTTC. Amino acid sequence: CASSVAGTLNNEQFF.